This is a list of T cell receptor beta chains from one sample in a study of beta chain features in type 1 diabetes. Repertoires were generated with immunoSEQ multiplex PCR, while TCRdb's copy carries only in-frame clones and drops some. The sample contains about 140,000 clones, about 9.1% of which appear only once. The sequenced sample consisted of central memory CD4+ T cells from blood. These receptors were obtained from a woman in her thirties or forties in good health. CDR3s include the opening cysteine and the closing phenylalanine or tryptophan. D genes are given only for firm matches. Clone size is stated in some rows and not others, as once, few, many or a class when expanded.

J gene | D gene | V gene | clone size | CDR3 length | CDR3 protein | CDR3 DNA
TRBJ1-2 | TRBD1 | TRBV5-4 | few | 18 | CASSPQQGAFLTSYGYTF | TGTGCCAGCAGCCCTCAACAGGGGGCTTTCCTCACCAGCTATGGCTACACCTTC
TRBJ2-5 | . | TRBV19 | . | 15 | CASTPGGQGGETQYF | TGTGCCAGTACCCCAGGAGGGCAGGGGGGAGAGACCCAGTACTTC
TRBJ2-4 | TRBD2 | TRBV18 | few | 17 | CASSPPGLAGGRNIQYF | TGTGCCAGCTCACCACCGGGACTAGCGGGGGGGCGGAACATTCAGTACTTC
TRBJ2-7 | . | TRBV19 | many | 11 | CASSHGSQQYF | TGTGCCAGTAGTCACGGTTCCCAGCAGTACTTC
TRBJ2-7 | TRBD2 | TRBV28 | . | 12 | CASTLVGGGPNF | TGTGCCAGCACCTTAGTGGGCGGGGGGCCTAACTTC
TRBJ2-7 | TRBD1 | TRBV29-1 | many | 12 | CSVVGQSYEQYF | TGCAGCGTTGTGGGACAGTCCTACGAGCAGTACTTC
TRBJ1-6 | . | TRBV2 | . | 15 | CASSELQIANSPLHF | TGTGCCAGCAGTGAACTACAGATAGCGAATTCACCCCTCCACTTT
TRBJ1-3 | . | TRBV27 | few | 16 | CATQTKDTISGNTIYF | TGTGCCACCCAAACTAAGGACACGATTTCTGGAAACACCATATATTTT
TRBJ2-6 | . | TRBV19 | many | 16 | CATNQGGLTGANVLTF | TGTGCCACCAACCAGGGGGGTCTGACTGGGGCCAACGTCCTGACTTTC
TRBJ2-5 | . | TRBV5-1 | many | 15 | CASSSAGSREETQYF | TGCGCCAGCAGCTCGGCCGGGAGCCGGGAAGAGACCCAGTACTTC
TRBJ1-2 | TRBD1 | TRBV6-1 | . | 14 | CASTEGDRGYGYTF | TGTGCCAGCACCGAGGGTGACAGGGGCTATGGCTACACCTTC
TRBJ2-3 | . | TRBV7-9 | few | 14 | CASSFRGFTDTQYF | TGTGCCAGCAGCTTCCGAGGGTTCACAGATACGCAGTATTTT
TRBJ2-3 | TRBD2 | TRBV4-2 | few | 16 | CASSPIAGASTDTQYF | TGTGCCAGCAGCCCTATAGCGGGTGCTAGCACAGATACGCAGTATTTT
TRBJ2-3 | . | TRBV7-9 | . | 11 | CASHSTDTQYF | TGTGCCAGCCATAGCACAGATACGCAGTATTTT
TRBJ2-3 | TRBD2 | TRBV5-4 | many | 15 | CASNSGLANTDTQYF | TGTGCCAGCAACTCGGGACTAGCAAACACAGATACGCAGTATTTT
TRBJ1-2 | TRBD1 | TRBV6-6 | . | 14 | CASSITGPGGGYTF | TGTGCCAGCAGTATTACAGGGCCAGGGGGTGGCTACACCTTC
TRBJ2-6 | . | TRBV4-2 | . | 16 | CASSQERGSGANVLTF | TGTGCCAGCAGCCAAGAACGGGGATCTGGGGCCAACGTCCTGACTTTC
TRBJ2-5 | TRBD2 | TRBV11-2 | . | 15 | CASSPGLAGRETQYF | TGCGCCAGCAGCCCGGGACTAGCGGGGCGGGAGACCCAGTACTTC
TRBJ2-3 | . | TRBV10-1 | few | 12 | CASSESTDTQYF | TGCGCCAGCAGTGAATCAACAGATACGCAGTATTTT
TRBJ2-3 | TRBD2 | TRBV6-6 | . | 16 | CASTPRSGGAQDTQYF | TGTGCCAGCACCCCCAGGAGCGGGGGGGCCCAAGATACGCAGTATTTT
TRBJ2-7 | TRBD1 | TRBV6-5 | few | 12 | CASSGQRYEQYF | TGTGCCAGCTCGGGACAGCGCTACGAGCAGTACTTC
TRBJ1-5 | . | TRBV29-1 | few | 15 | CSVVPGSDSNQPQHF | TGCAGCGTTGTTCCAGGGTCGGATAGCAATCAGCCCCAGCATTTT
TRBJ2-1 | . | TRBV10-1 | . | 15 | CASSESSHLNNEQFF | TGCGCCAGCAGTGAGTCATCACACCTTAACAATGAGCAGTTCTTC
TRBJ1-5 | TRBD1 | TRBV19 | . | 14 | CASSTNRGLQPQHF | TGTGCCAGTAGTACTAACAGGGGGTTGCAGCCCCAGCATTTT
TRBJ2-2 | TRBD1 | TRBV5-5 | . | 16 | CASKTGTTVNTGELFF | TGTGCCAGCAAGACAGGGACGACCGTGAACACCGGGGAGCTGTTTTTT
TRBJ1-6 | TRBD1 | TRBV25-1 | . | 17 | CASSQFTGTGFYSPLHF | TGTGCCAGCAGTCAATTTACCGGGACAGGATTCTATTCACCCCTCCACTTT
TRBJ1-2 | . | TRBV6-5 | . | 14 | CASSLLSLDSGYTF | TGTGCCAGCAGTTTGCTGTCCTTGGACAGCGGCTACACCTTC
TRBJ2-7 | . | TRBV15 | few | 16 | CATSRDWAASSYEQYF | TGTGCCACCAGCAGAGATTGGGCTGCCAGCTCCTACGAGCAGTACTTC
TRBJ1-2 | TRBD1 | TRBV9 | few | 13 | CASSGDRGYGYTF | TGTGCCAGCAGCGGAGACAGGGGATATGGCTACACCTTC
TRBJ1-1 | . | TRBV5-1 | few | 16 | CASSLRAEGVYTEAFF | TGCGCCAGCAGCTTGCGGGCAGAGGGTGTTTACACTGAAGCTTTCTTT
TRBJ1-5 | TRBD1 | TRBV6-5 | few | 15 | CASSLGTALNQPQHF | TGTGCCAGCAGCTTGGGGACAGCCCTTAATCAGCCCCAGCATTTT
TRBJ2-5 | . | TRBV7-9 | few | 15 | CASSPWTSQKETQYF | TGTGCCAGCAGCCCATGGACAAGCCAAAAAGAGACCCAGTACTTC
TRBJ2-4 | TRBD1 | TRBV7-8 | many | 19 | CASSLVPPTGQWVKNIQYF | TGTGCCAGCAGCTTAGTTCCCCCGACAGGGCAGTGGGTCAAAAACATTCAGTACTTC
TRBJ2-6 | . | TRBV7-2 | few | 14 | CASSRSSGANVLTF | TGTGCCAGCAGCCGGAGCTCTGGGGCCAACGTCCTGACTTTC
TRBJ1-4 | . | TRBV2 | . | 14 | CASRRQSRSEKLFF | TGTGCCAGCAGAAGACAGTCGAGGTCTGAAAAACTGTTTTTT
TRBJ2-7 | TRBD1 | TRBV5-1 | once | 14 | CASSAGQGAGEQYF | TGCGCCAGCAGCGCGGGACAGGGGGCAGGGGAGCAGTACTTC
TRBJ1-1 | . | TRBV2 | . | 13 | CASSGQVNTEAFF | TGTGCCAGCAGTGGACAGGTTAACACTGAAGCTTTCTTT
TRBJ2-7 | . | TRBV23-1 | . | 17 | CASSQSPVAQKHYEQYF | TGCGCCAGCAGTCAATCTCCCGTAGCGCAAAAGCACTACGAGCAGTACTTC
TRBJ1-3 | . | TRBV7-2 | . | 14 | CASSPGLFGNTIYF | TGTGCCAGCAGCCCAGGGCTGTTTGGAAACACCATATATTTT
TRBJ1-1 | TRBD1 | TRBV5-1 | few | 16 | CASSLADRAESFEAFF | TGCGCCAGCAGCTTGGCCGACAGGGCGGAGTCCTTTGAAGCTTTCTTT
TRBJ1-6 | . | TRBV25-1 | few | 14 | CASSMDRDNSPLHF | TGTGCCAGCAGCATGGACAGAGATAATTCACCCCTCCACTTT
TRBJ1-6 | . | TRBV7-2 | . | 14 | CASSLGADNSPLHF | TGTGCCAGCAGCTTAGGTGCAGATAATTCACCCCTCCACTTT
TRBJ1-1 | TRBD1 | TRBV7-9 | . | 15 | CASSQGDRSNTEAFF | TGTGCCAGCAGCCAGGGGGACAGGTCGAACACTGAAGCTTTCTTT
TRBJ2-1 | TRBD2 | TRBV7-9 | . | 17 | CASSLVIAGGLDNEQFF | TGTGCCAGCAGCTTAGTGATCGCGGGGGGGCTGGACAATGAGCAGTTCTTC
TRBJ1-1 | . | TRBV5-1 | few | 16 | CASSLGQGTTGTEAFF | TGCGCCAGCAGCTTGGGGCAGGGGACCACCGGAACTGAAGCTTTCTTT
TRBJ2-3 | TRBD2 | TRBV19 | few | 14 | CASSKGLAADTQYF | TGTGCCAGTAGCAAGGGACTAGCGGCAGATACGCAGTATTTT